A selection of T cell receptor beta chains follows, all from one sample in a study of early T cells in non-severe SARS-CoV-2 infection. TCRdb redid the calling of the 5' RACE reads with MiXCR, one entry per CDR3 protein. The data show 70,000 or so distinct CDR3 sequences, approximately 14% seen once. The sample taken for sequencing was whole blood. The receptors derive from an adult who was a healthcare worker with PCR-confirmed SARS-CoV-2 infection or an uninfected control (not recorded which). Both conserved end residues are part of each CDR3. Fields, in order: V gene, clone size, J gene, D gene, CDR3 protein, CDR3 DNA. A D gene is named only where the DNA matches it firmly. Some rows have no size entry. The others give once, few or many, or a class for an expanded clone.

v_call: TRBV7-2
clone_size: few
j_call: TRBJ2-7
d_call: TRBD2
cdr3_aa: CASSLHGGLAGVTYEQYF
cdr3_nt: TGTGCCAGCAGCTTACATGGTGGACTAGCGGGGGTAACCTACGAGCAGTACTTC

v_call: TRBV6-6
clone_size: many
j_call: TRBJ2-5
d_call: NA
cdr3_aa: CASSYDETQYF
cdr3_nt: TGTGCCAGCAGTTACGATGAGACCCAGTACTTC

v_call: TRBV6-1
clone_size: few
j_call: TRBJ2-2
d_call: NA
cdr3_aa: CASSRTASFNTGELFF
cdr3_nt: TGTGCCAGCAGTCGGACAGCCTCCTTCAACACCGGGGAGCTGTTTTTT

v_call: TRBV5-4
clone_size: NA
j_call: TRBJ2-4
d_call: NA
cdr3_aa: CASSHPQKNIQYF
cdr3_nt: TGTGCCAGCTCCCACCCCCAGAAAAACATTCAGTACTTC

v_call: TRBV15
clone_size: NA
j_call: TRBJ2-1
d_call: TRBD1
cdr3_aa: CATSRVRGGAIRNEQFF
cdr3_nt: TGTGCCACCAGCAGAGTAAGAGGGGGCGCGATTCGGAATGAGCAGTTCTTC

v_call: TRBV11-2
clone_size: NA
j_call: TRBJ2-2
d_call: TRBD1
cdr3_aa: CASSLVQGRTGELFF
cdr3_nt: TGTGCCAGCAGCTTAGTACAGGGGCGCACCGGGGAGCTGTTTTTT

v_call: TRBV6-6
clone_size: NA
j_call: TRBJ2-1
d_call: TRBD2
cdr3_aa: CASDRPGTSGSNQFF
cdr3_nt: TGTGCCAGCGACCGCCCCGGGACTAGCGGGAGTAACCAGTTCTTC

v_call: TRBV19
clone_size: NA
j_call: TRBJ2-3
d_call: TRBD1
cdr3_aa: CASSPPPGQGRDTQYF
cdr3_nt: TGTGCCAGTAGTCCACCCCCAGGACAGGGGAGAGATACGCAGTATTTT

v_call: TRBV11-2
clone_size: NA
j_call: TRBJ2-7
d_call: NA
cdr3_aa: CASSLGQDRASDEQYF
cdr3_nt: TGTGCCAGCAGCTTAGGACAAGATAGAGCTTCCGACGAGCAGTACTTC

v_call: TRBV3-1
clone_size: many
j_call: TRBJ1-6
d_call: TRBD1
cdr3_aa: CASSQGQEGSPLHF
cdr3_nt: TGTGCCAGCAGCCAGGGACAGGAAGGTTCACCCCTCCACTTT

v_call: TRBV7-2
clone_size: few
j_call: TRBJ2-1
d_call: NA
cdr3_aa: CASSLGGKITYNEQFF
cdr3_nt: TGTGCCAGCAGCTTAGGCGGAAAGATCACCTACAATGAGCAGTTCTTC

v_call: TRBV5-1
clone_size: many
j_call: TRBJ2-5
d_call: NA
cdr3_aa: CASSLATGKETQYF
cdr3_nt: TGCGCCAGCAGCTTGGCAACAGGGAAAGAGACCCAGTACTTC

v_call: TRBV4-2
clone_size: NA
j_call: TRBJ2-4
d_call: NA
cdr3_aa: CASSHGEGAVPLSKNIQYF
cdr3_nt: TGTGCCAGCAGCCATGGGGAGGGGGCGGTTCCTCTCTCCAAAAACATTCAGTACTTC

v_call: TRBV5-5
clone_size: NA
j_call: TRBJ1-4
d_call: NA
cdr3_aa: CASSPAWGEEKLFF
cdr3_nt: TGTGCCAGCAGCCCGGCGTGGGGGGAAGAAAAACTGTTTTTT

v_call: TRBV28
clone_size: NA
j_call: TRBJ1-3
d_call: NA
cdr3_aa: CASSLEQGTGNTIYF
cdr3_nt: TGTGCCAGCAGTTTGGAACAGGGCACTGGAAACACCATATATTTT

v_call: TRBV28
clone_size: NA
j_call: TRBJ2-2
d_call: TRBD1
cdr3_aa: CASSLGQGPTGELFF
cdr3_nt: TGTGCCAGCAGTTTGGGACAGGGACCCACCGGGGAGCTGTTTTTT

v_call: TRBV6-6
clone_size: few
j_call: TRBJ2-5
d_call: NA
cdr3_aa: CASRDFQETQYF
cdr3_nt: TGTGCCAGCAGGGACTTCCAAGAGACCCAGTACTTC

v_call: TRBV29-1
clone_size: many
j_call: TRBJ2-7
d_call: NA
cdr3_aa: CSVEGSGYEQYF
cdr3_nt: TGCAGCGTTGAAGGATCGGGCTACGAGCAGTACTTC

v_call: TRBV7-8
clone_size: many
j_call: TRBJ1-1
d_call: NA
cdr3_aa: CASSPYLIMNTEAFF
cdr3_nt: TGTGCCAGCAGTCCCTATCTGATTATGAACACTGAAGCTTTCTTT

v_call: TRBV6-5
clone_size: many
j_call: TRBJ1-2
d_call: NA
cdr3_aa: CASSKGEYGYTF
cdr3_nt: TGTGCCAGCAGTAAGGGGGAATATGGCTACACCTTC

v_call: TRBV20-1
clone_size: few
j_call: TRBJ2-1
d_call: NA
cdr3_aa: CSAPRWNNEQFF
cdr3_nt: TGCAGTGCTCCTAGGTGGAACAATGAGCAGTTCTTC

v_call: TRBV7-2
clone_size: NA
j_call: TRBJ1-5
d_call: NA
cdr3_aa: CASSRGPDNQPQHF
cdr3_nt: TGTGCCAGCAGTCGGGGCCCCGACAATCAGCCCCAGCATTTT

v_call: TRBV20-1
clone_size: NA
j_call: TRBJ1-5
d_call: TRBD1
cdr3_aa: CSAKGTVNQPQHF
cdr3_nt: TGCAGTGCTAAGGGGACAGTCAATCAGCCCCAGCATTTT

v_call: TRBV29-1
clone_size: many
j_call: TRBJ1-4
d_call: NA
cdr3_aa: CSVFQNEKLFF
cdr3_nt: TGCAGCGTTTTTCAAAACGAAAAACTGTTTTTT

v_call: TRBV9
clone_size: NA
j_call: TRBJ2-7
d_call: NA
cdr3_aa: CASSVEGQIPYEQYF
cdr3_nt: TGTGCCAGCAGCGTAGAAGGACAGATCCCCTACGAGCAGTACTTC

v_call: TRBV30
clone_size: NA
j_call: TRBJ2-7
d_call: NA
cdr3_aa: CAWSSNSPYEQYF
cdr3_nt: TGTGCCTGGAGTAGCAACAGCCCCTACGAGCAGTACTTC

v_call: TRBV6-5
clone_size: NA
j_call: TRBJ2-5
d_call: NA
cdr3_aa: CATKRAYPMETQYF
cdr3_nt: TGTGCCACAAAACGGGCATATCCCATGGAGACCCAGTACTTC

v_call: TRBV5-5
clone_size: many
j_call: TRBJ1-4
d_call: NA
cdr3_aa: CASSFGSPNEKLFF
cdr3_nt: TGTGCCAGCAGCTTCGGGTCACCTAATGAAAAACTGTTTTTT

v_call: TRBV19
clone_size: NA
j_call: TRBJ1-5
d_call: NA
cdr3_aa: CASSLSENQPQHF
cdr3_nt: TGTGCCAGTAGCCTGAGTGAGAATCAGCCCCAGCATTTT

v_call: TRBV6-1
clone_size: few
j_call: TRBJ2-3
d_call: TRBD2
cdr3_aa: CASTGTRFTDTQYF
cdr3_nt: TGTGCCAGTACCGGGACTAGGTTCACAGATACGCAGTATTTT

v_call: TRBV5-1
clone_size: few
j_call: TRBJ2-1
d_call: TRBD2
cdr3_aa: CASSLVLAGEDEQFF
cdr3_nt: TGCGCCAGCAGCTTGGTTCTAGCGGGGGAGGATGAGCAGTTCTTC

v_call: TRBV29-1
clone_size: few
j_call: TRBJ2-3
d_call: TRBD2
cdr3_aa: CSVRLAGRTDTQYF
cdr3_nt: TGCAGCGTTAGACTAGCGGGGCGCACAGATACGCAGTATTTT

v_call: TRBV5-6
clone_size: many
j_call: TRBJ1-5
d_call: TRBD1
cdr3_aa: CASSFGRGRHQPQHF
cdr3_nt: TGTGCCAGCAGCTTTGGCAGGGGGCGACATCAGCCCCAGCATTTT

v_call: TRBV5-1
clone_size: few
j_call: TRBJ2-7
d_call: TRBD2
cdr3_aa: CASSLTSGGSPYEQYF
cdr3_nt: TGCGCCAGCAGCTTGACTAGCGGGGGGTCACCCTACGAGCAGTACTTC

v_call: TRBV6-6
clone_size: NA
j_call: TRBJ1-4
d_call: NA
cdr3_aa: CASSYAGLDSEKLFF
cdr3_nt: TGTGCCAGCAGTTACGCGGGGTTGGATAGTGAAAAACTGTTTTTT

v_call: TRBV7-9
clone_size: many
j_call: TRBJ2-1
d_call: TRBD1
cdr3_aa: CASSSLTGESYNEQFF
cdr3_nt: TGTGCCAGCAGCTCCTTGACAGGGGAATCCTACAATGAGCAGTTCTTC

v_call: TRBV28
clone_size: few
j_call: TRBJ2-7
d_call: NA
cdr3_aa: CASSRMRPYEQYF
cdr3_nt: TGTGCCAGCAGTCGTATGAGGCCCTACGAGCAGTACTTC

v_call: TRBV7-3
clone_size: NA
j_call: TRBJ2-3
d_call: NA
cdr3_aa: CASSFWGLASDTQYF
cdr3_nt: TGTGCCAGCAGCTTCTGGGGACTCGCATCAGATACGCAGTATTTT

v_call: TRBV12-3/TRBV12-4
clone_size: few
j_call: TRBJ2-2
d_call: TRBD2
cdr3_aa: CASRSMRVGGTGELFF
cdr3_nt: TGTGCCAGCAGGTCCATGAGAGTGGGGGGGACCGGGGAGCTGTTTTTT

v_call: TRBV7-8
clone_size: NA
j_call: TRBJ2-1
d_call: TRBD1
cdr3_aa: CASSLTGASEQFF
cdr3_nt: TGTGCCAGCAGCTTAACAGGGGCGAGTGAGCAGTTCTTC

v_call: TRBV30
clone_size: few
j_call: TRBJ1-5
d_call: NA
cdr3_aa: CAWGVGGNQPQHF
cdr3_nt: TGTGCCTGGGGGGTGGGTGGCAATCAGCCCCAGCATTTT

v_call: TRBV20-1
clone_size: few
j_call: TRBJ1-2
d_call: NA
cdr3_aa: CSARDEVNANYGYTF
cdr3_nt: TGCAGTGCTAGAGATGAGGTGAACGCTAACTATGGCTACACCTTC

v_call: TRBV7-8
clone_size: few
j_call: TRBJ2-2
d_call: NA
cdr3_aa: CASSLGLGARTGELFF
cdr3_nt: TGTGCCAGCAGCTTAGGCCTCGGGGCCCGCACCGGGGAGCTGTTTTTT

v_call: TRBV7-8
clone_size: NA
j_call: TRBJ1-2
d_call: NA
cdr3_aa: CASSTEANYGYTF
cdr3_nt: TGTGCCAGCTCTACAGAGGCTAACTATGGCTACACCTTC

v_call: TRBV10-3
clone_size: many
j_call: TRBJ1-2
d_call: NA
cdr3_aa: CAIRFPQATSNYGYTF
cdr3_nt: TGTGCCATCAGATTTCCACAGGCAACTTCCAACTATGGCTACACCTTC

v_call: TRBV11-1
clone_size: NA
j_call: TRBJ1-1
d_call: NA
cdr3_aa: CASIKNRGSPNTEAFF
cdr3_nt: TGTGCCAGCATCAAAAACCGGGGTAGCCCGAACACTGAAGCTTTCTTT

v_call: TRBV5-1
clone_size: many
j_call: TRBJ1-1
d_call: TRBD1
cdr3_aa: CASRTTGTGPEAFF
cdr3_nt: TGCGCCAGCAGGACGACAGGGACGGGGCCTGAAGCTTTCTTT